Included here is one TCR beta chain sequence, with context. Its antigen is not known. These data originate in a study of cytotoxic CD8 clonotypes in ibrutinib-treated CLL. Looking at the study overall: Response samples came after a median about 12 months of treatment, range 6 to 36. Whole-study results and caveats: Sampling times, which were not matched between the groups, differed between sustained-remission patients and progressing patients. Clonality rose at ibrutinib response, held steady in sustained remission, and fell toward baseline at progression.

Using immunoSEQ multiplex PCR, the repertoire was profiled, and TCRdb retains in-frame clones only, with some absent. The table shows fewer than 70,000 clones, with about 65% occurring only once. The V gene lost 0 bases and the J gene lost 10 bases, with 11 bases spanning the gap. From germline, CDR1 is LGHNA and CDR2 YNFKEQ. The CDR3 sequence is 13 residues long. Material: PBMCs, obtained after 12 months of ibrutinib treatment. This receptor was obtained from a human donor with chronic lymphocytic leukemia. This chain links TRBV4-2 with TRBJ2-3; the D is unclear. Here the CDR3 DNA reads TGTGCCAGCAGCCAAGATATAAGGTCCGCGCAGTATTTT. Its translation is CASSQDIRSAQYF.